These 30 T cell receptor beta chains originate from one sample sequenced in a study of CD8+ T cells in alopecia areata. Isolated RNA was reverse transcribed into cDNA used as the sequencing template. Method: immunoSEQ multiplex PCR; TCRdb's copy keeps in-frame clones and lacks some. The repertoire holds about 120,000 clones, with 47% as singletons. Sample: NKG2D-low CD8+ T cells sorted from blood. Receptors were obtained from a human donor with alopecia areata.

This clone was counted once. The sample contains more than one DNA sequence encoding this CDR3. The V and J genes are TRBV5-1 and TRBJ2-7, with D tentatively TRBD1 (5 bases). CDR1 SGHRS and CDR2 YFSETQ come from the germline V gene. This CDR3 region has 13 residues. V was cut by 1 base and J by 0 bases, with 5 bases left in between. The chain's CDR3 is CASSLTGSYEQYF. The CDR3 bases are TGCGCCAGCAGCTTGACAGGCTCCTACGAGCAGTACTTC.

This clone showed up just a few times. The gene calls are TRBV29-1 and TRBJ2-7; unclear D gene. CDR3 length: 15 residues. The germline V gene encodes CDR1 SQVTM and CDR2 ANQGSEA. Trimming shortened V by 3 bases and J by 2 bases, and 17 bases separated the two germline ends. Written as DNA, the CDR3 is TGCAGCGTTGAGTCCCCAAGCTTTTCTCCCTACGAGCAGTACTTC. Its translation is CSVESPSFSPYEQYF.

The CDR3 protein is CSVEERDNEKLFF. Written as DNA, the CDR3 is TGCAGCGTTGAGGAACGGGATAATGAAAAACTGTTTTTT. J is TRBJ1-4 and V is TRBV29-1; D not resolved. Germline V gene data show CDR1 as SQVTM and CDR2 as ANQGSEA. V shed 3 bases and J shed 4 bases, with 9 bases lying between them. The CDR3 runs to 13 residues.

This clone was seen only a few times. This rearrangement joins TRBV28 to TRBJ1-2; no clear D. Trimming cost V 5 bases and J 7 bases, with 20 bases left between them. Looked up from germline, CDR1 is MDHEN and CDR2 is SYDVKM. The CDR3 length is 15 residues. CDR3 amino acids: CASSPLDAREGGYTF. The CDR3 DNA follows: TGTGCCAGCAGTCCCTTGGATGCGAGGGAAGGTGGCTACACCTTC.

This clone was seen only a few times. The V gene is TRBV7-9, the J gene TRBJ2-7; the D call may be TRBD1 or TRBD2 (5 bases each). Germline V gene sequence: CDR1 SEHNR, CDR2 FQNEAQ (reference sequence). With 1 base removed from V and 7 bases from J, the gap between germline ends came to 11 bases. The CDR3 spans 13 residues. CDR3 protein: CASSLGGMGEQYF. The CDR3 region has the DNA TGTGCCAGCAGCTTAGGGGGGATGGGAGAGCAGTACTTC.

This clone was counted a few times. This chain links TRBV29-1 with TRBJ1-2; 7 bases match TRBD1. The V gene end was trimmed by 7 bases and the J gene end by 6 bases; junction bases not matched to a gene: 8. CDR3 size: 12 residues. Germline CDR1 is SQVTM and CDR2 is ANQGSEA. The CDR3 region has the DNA TGCAGCGCTCCACAGGGGAATAATGGCTACACCTTC. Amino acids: CSAPQGNNGYTF.

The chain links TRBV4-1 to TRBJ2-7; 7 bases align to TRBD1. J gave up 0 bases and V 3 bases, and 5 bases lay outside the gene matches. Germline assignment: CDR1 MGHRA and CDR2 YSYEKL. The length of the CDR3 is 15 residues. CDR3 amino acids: CASSHADRNSYEQYF. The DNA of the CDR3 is TGCGCCAGCAGCCACGCGGACAGGAACTCCTACGAGCAGTACTTC.

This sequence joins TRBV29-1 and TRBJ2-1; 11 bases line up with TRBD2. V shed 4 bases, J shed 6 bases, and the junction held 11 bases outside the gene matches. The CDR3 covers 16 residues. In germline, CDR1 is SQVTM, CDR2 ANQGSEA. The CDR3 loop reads CSVGGMGLAEFNEQFF. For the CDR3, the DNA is TGCAGCGTTGGGGGGATGGGACTAGCGGAGTTCAATGAGCAGTTCTTC.

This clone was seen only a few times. CDR3 nucleotide sequence: TGCAGCGTTGCCCGGGGCCCAAGGAGGGGCACTGAAGCTTTCTTT. Translating gives CSVARGPRRGTEAFF. This chain connects TRBV29-1 to TRBJ1-1, with D perhaps matching TRBD1 (5 bases). Germline-derived CDR1 and CDR2 are SQVTM and ANQGSEA. V lost 4 bases and J 4 bases, leaving 19 bases between the germline ends. The CDR3 contains 15 residues. Together with reference TRBV29-1 and TRBJ1-1, the CDR3 gives the full variable domain: SAVISQKPSRDICQRGTSLTIQCQVDSQVTMMFWYRQQPGQSLTLIATANQGSEATYESGFVIDKFPISRPNLTFSTLTVSNMSPEDSSIYLCSVARGPRRGTEAFFGQGTRLTVV.

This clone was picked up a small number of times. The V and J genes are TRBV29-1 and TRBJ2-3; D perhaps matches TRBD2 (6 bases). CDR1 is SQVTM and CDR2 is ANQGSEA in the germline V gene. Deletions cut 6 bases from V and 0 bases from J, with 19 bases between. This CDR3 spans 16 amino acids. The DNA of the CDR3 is TGCAGCGTGGCGGGATCCCAGGCTACTAGCACAGATACGCAGTATTTT. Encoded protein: CSVAGSQATSTDTQYF.

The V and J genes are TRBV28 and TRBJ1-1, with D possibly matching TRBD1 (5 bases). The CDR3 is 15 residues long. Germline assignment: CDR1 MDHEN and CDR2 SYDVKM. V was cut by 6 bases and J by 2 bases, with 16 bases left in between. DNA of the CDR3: TGTGCCAGCAGCCTCCCCGGGACTCTTAACACTGAAGCTTTCTTT. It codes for CASSLPGTLNTEAFF.

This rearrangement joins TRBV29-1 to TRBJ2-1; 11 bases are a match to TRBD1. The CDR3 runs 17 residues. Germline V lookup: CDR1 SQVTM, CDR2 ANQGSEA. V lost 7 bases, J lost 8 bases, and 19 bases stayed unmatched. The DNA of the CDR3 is TGCAGCGCAATTGGACAGGGGGCTTCGGGAAGTTTTGATGAGCAGTTCTTC. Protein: CSAIGQGASGSFDEQFF.

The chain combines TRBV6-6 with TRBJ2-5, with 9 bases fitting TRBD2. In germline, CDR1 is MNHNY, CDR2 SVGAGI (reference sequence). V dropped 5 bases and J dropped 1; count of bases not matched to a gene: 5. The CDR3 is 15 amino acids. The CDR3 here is CASSDGAGGQETQYF. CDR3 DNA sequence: TGTGCCAGCAGTGACGGAGCGGGAGGCCAAGAGACCCAGTACTTC.

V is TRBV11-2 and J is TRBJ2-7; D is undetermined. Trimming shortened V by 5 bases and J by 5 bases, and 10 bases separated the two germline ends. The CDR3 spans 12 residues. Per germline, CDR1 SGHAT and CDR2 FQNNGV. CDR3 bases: TGTGCCAGCAGCCGGACGATTGACGAGCAGTACTTC. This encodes CASSRTIDEQYF.

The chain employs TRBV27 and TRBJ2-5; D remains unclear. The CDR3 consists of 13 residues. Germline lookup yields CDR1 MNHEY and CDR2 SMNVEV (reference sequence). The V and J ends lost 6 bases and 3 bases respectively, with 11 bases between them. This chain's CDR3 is CASSSPGEETQYF. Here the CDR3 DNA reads TGTGCCAGCAGCTCCCCTGGGGAAGAGACCCAGTACTTC.

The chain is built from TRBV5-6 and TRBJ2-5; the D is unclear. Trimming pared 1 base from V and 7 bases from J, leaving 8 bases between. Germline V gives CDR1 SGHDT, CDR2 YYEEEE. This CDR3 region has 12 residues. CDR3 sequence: CASSLFERTQYF. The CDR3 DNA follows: TGTGCCAGCAGCTTGTTTGAGCGGACCCAGTACTTC.

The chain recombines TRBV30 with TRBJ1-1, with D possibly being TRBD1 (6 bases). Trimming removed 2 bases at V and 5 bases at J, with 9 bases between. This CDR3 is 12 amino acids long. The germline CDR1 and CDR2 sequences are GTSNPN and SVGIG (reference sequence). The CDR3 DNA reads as TGTGCCTGGAGTTGGGGGCGAACTGAAGCTTTCTTT. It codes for CAWSWGRTEAFF.

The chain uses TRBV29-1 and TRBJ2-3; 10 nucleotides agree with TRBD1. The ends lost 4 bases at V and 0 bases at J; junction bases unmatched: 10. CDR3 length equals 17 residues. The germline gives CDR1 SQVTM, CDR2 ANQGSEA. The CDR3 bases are TGCAGCGTTGCTCGGACAGGGGGGATGATGAGCACAGATACGCAGTATTTT. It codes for CSVARTGGMMSTDTQYF.

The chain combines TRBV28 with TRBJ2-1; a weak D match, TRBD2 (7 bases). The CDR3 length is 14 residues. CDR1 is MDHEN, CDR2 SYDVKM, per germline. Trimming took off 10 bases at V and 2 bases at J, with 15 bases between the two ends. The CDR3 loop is CATGGGSPYNEQFF. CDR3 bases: TGTGCCACCGGGGGCGGGAGCCCCTACAATGAGCAGTTCTTC.

The CDR3 region is CASSSGYEQYF. CDR3 sequence (DNA): TGTGCCAGCAGTTCGGGTTACGAGCAGTACTTC. This chain connects TRBV2 to TRBJ2-7; D not resolved. The CDR3 spans 11 residues. The V and J ends lost 5 bases and 4 bases respectively, with 6 bases between them. The germline V gene has CDR1 SNHLY and CDR2 FYNNEI.

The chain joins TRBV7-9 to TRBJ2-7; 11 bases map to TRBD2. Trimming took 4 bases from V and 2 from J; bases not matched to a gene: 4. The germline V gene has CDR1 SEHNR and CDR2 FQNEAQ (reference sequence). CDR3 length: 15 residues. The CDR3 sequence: CASSSTSGTPYEQYF. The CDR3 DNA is TGTGCCAGCAGCTCGACTAGCGGGACGCCCTACGAGCAGTACTTC.

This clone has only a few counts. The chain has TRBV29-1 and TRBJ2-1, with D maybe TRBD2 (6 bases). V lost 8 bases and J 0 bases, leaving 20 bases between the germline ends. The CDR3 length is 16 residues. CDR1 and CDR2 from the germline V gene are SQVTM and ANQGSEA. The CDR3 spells CSFTPGLLSSYNEQFF. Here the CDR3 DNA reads TGCAGCTTTACCCCGGGACTCCTCAGCTCCTACAATGAGCAGTTCTTC.

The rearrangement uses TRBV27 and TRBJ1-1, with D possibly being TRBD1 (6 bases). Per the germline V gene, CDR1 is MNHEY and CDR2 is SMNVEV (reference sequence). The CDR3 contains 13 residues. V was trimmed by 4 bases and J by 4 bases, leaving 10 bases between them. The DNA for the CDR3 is TGTGCCAGCAGTTACATAGGGGGCACTGAAGCTTTCTTT. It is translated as CASSYIGGTEAFF.

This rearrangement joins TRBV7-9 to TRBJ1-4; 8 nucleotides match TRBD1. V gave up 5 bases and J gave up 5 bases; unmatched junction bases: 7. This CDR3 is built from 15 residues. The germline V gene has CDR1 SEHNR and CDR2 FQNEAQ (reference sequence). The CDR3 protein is CASSKTGQGNEKLFF. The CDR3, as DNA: TGTGCCAGCAGCAAGACCGGACAGGGAAATGAAAAACTGTTTTTT. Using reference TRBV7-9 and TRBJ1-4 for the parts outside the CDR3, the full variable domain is DTGVSQNPRHKITKRGQNVTFRCDPISEHNRLYWYRQTLGQGPEFLTYFQNEAQLEKSRLLSDRFSAERPKGSFSTLEIQRTEQGDSAMYLCASSKTGQGNEKLFFGSGTQLSVL.

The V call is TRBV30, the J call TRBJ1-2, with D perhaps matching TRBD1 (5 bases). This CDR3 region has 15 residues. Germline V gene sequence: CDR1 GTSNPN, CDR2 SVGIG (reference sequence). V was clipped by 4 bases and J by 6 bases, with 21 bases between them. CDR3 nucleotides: TGTGCCTGGATACGTCGCCCAGGGTCCTCCGATGGCTACACCTTC. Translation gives CAWIRRPGSSDGYTF.

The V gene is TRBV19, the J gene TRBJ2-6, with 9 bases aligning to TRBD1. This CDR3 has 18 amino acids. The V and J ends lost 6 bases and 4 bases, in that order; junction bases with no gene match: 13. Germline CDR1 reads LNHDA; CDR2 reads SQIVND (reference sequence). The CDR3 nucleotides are TGTGCCAGTAGCACCGGGACAGGGTTCTCGTTCGGGGCCAACGTCCTGACTTTC. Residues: CASSTGTGFSFGANVLTF. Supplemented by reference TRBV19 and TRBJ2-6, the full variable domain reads DGGITQSPKYLFRKEGQNVTLSCEQNLNHDAMYWYRQDPGQGLRLIYYSQIVNDFQKGDIAEGYSVSREKKESFPLTVTSAQKNPTAFYLCASSTGTGFSFGANVLTFGAGSRLTVL.

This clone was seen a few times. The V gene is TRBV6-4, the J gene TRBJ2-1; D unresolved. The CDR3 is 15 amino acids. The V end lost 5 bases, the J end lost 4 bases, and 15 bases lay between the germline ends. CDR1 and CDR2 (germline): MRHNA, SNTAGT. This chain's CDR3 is CASSPLGDGYNEQFF. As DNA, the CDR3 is TGTGCCAGCAGTCCCCTAGGAGACGGGTACAATGAGCAGTTCTTC.

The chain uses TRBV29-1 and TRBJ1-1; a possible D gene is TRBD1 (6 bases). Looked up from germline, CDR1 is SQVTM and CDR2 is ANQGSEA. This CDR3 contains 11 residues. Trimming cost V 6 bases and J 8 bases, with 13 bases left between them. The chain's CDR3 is CSVLGGPEAFF. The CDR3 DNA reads TGCAGCGTCCTAGGGGGGCCCGAAGCTTTCTTT.

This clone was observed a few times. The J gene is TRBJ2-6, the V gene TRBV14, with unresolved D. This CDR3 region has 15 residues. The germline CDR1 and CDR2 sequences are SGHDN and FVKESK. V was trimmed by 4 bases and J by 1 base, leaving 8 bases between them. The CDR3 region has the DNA TGTGCCAGCAGCCCACTATTGTCTGGGGCCAACGTCCTGACTTTC. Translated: CASSPLLSGANVLTF.

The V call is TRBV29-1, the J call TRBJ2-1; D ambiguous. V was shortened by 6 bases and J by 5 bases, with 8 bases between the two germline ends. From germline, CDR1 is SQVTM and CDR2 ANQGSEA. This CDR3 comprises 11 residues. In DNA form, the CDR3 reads TGCAGCGTAGATCAAAACAATGAGCAGTTCTTC. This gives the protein CSVDQNNEQFF.